This record covers a single T cell receptor beta chain. Germline V CDR1 and CDR2: MDHEN, SYDVKM. Trimming shortened V by 6 bases and J by 3 bases, and 12 bases separated the two germline ends. CDR3 length: 13 amino acids. The sample comes from a study of blood T cell repertoires in COVID-19. Looking at the study overall: The origin of the acute and convalescent COVID-19 samples was the United States, Italy and Spain. Sources were T cells, B-cell-depleted T cells, or PBMCs; the material itself was cDNA or gDNA.

Authors' data handling: The authors estimated nucleated cell counts from reference gene primer amplification. The assay was immunoSEQ multiplex PCR, and TCRdb's table has in-frame clones only and misses some. That table furnishes V, J and clone size, whereas the DNA furnished D and trimming. The sample includes about 280,000 clones, 70% to 90% of them seen just once. The clonotype comes from a woman under 40 with acute COVID-19. The chain links TRBV28 to TRBJ2-7, with D unresolved. The sequenced material came from PBMCs or T cells enriched from blood (not recorded which). CDR3 bases: TGTGCCAGCAGCCAATCGCCCTACTACGAGCAGTACTTC. Protein product: CASSQSPYYEQYF.